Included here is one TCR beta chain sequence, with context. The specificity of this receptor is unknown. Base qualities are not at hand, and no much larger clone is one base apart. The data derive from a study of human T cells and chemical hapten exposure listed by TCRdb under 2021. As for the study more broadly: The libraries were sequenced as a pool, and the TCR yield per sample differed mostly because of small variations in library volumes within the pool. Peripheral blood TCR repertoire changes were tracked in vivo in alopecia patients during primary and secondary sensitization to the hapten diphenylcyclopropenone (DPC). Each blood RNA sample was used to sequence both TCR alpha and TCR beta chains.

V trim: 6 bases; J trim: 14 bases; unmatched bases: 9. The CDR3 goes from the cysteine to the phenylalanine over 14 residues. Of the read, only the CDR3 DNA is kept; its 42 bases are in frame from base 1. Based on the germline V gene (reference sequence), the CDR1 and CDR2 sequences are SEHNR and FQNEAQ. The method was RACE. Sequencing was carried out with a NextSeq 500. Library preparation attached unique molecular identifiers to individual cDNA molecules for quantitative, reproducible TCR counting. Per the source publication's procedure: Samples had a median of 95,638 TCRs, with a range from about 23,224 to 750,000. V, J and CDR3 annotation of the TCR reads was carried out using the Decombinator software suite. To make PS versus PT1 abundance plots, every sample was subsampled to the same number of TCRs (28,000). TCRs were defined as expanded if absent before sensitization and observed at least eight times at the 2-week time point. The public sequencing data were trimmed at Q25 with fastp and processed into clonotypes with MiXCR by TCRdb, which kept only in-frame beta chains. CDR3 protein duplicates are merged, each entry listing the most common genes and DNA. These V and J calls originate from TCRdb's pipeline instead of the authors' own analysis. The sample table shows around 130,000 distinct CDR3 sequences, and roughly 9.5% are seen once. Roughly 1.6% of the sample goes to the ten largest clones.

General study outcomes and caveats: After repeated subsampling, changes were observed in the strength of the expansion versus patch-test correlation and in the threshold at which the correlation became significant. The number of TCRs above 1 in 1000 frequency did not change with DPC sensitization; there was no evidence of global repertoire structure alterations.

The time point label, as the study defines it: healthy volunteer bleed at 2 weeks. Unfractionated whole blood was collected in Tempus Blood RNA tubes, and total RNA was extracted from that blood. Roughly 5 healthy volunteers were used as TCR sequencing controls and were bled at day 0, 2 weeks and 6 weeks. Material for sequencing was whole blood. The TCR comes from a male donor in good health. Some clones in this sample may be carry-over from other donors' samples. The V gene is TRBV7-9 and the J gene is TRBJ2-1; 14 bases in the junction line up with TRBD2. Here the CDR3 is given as CASRPGLAGELKFF. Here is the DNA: TGTGCCAGCAGACCGGGACTAGCGGGAGAATTGAAGTTCTTC.